The subject of this entry is one T cell receptor beta chain. The antigen is not known. immunoSEQ v3.0 was run at survey level. Per-sample sequencing targets were about 40,000-55,000 T-cell genomes. Assay used: immunoSEQ multiplex PCR; TCRdb lists only in-frame clones, some missing. This sample has roughly 16,000 clones, with roughly 94% found just once. This entry is derived from a study of long-term antiretroviral therapy in people with HIV. Overall study context: Initial samples were collected about a decade before the 2015 immediate-ART recommendation.

V lost 2 bases, J lost 2 bases, and 11 bases lay in between. Looked up from germline, CDR1 is MNHEY and CDR2 is SMNVEV (reference sequence). The CDR3 totals 15 residues. Findings of the study overall: HIV repertoire CDR3 lengths ranged less widely than those of controls. Clonotypes expanded prior to ART showed repertoire dominance at all sampled time points.

The sequencing used unsorted PBMCs, collected roughly 6.8 years after starting antiretroviral therapy. The receptor comes from a woman between 45 and 60 years old with HIV. The chain is built from TRBV27 and TRBJ2-3; perhaps TRBD2 as D (5 bases). The CDR3 DNA sequence: TGTGCCAGCAGTTTAGGAAGCGGTTACACAGATACGCAGTATTTT. Translated: CASSLGSGYTDTQYF.